This entry describes one T cell receptor beta chain. As yet, its antigen is unknown. This sample is part of a study of siplizumab effects on memory and regulatory T cells. Study outcomes and limitations: Roughly 80-96% of proliferating CD4+ or CD8+ clones defied assignment to a naive or memory phenotype. For siplizumab cultures, the suppressive function of their proliferating Tregs was not confirmed. The study found naive T cells seemingly more diverse than memory cells and seemingly major alloresponse contributors.

The repertoire was sequenced with immunoSEQ multiplex PCR; TCRdb's copy has only in-frame clones and lacks some. The table shows around 100,000 clones, with 91% occurring only once. Sample: CD4+ T cells sorted from blood. This receptor was obtained from a human donor in good health.

CDR3 nucleotide sequence: TGTGCCAGCGGGGACGGGCCAGGGCTGAACACTGAAGCTTTCTTT. Translated, it gives CASGDGPGLNTEAFF. The rearrangement joins TRBV19 to TRBJ1-1; a possible D gene is TRBD1 (5 bases). The CDR3 has 15 amino acids. Germline loops: CDR1 LNHDA, CDR2 SQIVND (reference sequence). Trimming left V 9 bases short and J 0 bases short, with 17 bases between.